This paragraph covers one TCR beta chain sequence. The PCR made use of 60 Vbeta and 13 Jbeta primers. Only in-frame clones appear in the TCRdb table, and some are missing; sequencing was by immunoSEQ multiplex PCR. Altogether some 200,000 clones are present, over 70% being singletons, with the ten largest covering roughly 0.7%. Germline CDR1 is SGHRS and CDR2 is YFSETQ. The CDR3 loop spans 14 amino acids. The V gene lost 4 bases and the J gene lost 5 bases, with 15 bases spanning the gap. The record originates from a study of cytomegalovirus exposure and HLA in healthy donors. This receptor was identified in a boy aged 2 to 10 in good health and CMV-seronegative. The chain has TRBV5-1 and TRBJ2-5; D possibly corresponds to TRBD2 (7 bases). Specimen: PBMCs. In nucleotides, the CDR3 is TGCGCCAGCAGCCGCGGGGGCCATGGGGAGACCCAGTACTTC. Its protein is CASSRGGHGETQYF. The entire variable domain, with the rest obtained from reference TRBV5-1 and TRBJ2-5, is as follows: KAGVTQTPRYLIKTRGQQVTLSCSPISGHRSVSWYQQTPGQGLQFLFEYFSETQRNKGNFPGRFSGRQFSNSRSEMNVSTLELGDSALYLCASSRGGHGETQYFGPGTRLLVL.